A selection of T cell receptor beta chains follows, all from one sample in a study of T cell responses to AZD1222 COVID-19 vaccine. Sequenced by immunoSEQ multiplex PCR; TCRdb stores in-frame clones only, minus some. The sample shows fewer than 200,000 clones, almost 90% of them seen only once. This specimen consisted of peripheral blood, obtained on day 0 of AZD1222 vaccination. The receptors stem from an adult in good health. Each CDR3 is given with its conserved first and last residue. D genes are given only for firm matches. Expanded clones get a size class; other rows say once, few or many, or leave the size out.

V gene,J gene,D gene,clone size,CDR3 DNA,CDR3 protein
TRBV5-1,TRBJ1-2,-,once,TGCGCCAGCAGCTTGGGACAGAGAGCCTATGGCTACACCTTC,CASSLGQRAYGYTF
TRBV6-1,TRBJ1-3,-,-,TGTGCCAGCAGTGAAATAAGCAGCATCATCTCTGGAAACACCATATATTTT,CASSEISSIISGNTIYF
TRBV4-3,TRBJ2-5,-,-,TGCGCCAGCAGCCAAGATAGTAACAGGGAAGAGACCCAGTACTTC,CASSQDSNREETQYF
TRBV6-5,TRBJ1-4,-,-,TGTGCCAGCAGTTACGCACCGAATGAAAAACTGTTTTTT,CASSYAPNEKLFF
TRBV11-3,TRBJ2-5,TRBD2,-,TGTGCCAGCAGCTTAGATCTAGCGGGACGAGAGACCCAGTACTTC,CASSLDLAGRETQYF
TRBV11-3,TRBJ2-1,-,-,TGTGCCAGCAGCTTACCAGGGAGTTTTGGGAATGAGCAGTTCTTC,CASSLPGSFGNEQFF
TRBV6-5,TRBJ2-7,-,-,TGTGCCAGCAGCGCTCGTGGCGGGGGCCCGCAGTACTTC,CASSARGGGPQYF
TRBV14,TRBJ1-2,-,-,TGTGCCAGCAGCCAAGGAAGGGCGAACTATGGCTACACCTTC,CASSQGRANYGYTF
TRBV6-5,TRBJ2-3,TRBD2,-,TGTGCCAGCAGTCCTAGCGGGAGGGAGACAGATACGCAGTATTTT,CASSPSGRETDTQYF
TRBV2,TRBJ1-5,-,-,TGTGCCAGTCACCCAACTAGATATAGCAATCAGCCCCAGCATTTT,CASHPTRYSNQPQHF
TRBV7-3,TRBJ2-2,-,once,TGTGCCAGCAGCTCGCTAAACGGGGCATGGAACACCGGGGAGCTGTTTTTT,CASSSLNGAWNTGELFF
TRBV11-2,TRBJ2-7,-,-,TGTGCCAGCAGCTTAGTAGGACTCACCTACGAGCAGTACTTC,CASSLVGLTYEQYF
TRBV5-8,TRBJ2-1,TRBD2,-,TGTGCCAGCCTAGGGACTAGCGGGAGGAGCGGTGAGCAGTTCTTC,CASLGTSGRSGEQFF
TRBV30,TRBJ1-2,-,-,TGTGCCTGGAGTGCCATCGGGGTCCGCTATGGCTACACCTTC,CAWSAIGVRYGYTF
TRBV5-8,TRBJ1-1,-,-,TGTGCCAGCAGCTTGGGGTGGGATAGGATGAACACTGAAGCTTTCTTT,CASSLGWDRMNTEAFF
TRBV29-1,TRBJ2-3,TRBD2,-,TGCAGCATGTGGGGTAGCGGGAGAATAGGTGATACGCAGTATTTT,CSMWGSGRIGDTQYF
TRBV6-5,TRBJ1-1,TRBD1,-,TGTGCCAGCAATTACAGGGGGATGAACACTGAAGCTTTCTTT,CASNYRGMNTEAFF
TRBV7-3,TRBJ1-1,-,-,TGTGCCAGCAGCCCCCCAGGGTTGAACACTGAAGCTTTCTTT,CASSPPGLNTEAFF
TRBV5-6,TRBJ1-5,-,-,TGTGCCAGCAGCTTCAGTAATCAGCCCCAGCATTTT,CASSFSNQPQHF
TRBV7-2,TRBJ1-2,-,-,TGTGCCAGCAGCTTAGGCCGACCGACGGGAGGCTACACCTTC,CASSLGRPTGGYTF
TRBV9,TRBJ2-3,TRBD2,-,TGTGCCAGCAGCCCTCGGGAGGGCTCAGATACGCAGTATTTT,CASSPREGSDTQYF
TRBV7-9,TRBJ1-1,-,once,TGTGCCAGCATCCTTGGTGGGAACACTGAAGCTTTCTTT,CASILGGNTEAFF
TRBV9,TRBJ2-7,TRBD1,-,TGTGCCAGCAACGAGGGGGCTATTACCTACGAGCAGTACTTC,CASNEGAITYEQYF
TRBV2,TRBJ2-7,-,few,TGTGCCAGCAGTGAGGTCAAAACGGGGGAGCAGTACTTC,CASSEVKTGEQYF
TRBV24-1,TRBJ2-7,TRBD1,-,TGTGCCACCAGTGACCGAACTGGGACAGCTGCCTACGAGCAGTACTTC,CATSDRTGTAAYEQYF